Each of the 28 T cell receptor beta chains below was sequenced from the same sample in a study of regulatory T cells in long-lasting Graves disease. Time point reported: persistent/refractory GD, antithyroid drugs over 5 years with positive TRAb. TCR sequences were obtained from RNA taken from PBMCs. Building the TCR beta libraries relied on iRepertoire HTBI primers, and CDR3 regions underwent Arm-PCR. MiXCR, run by TCRdb on the multiplex PCR reads, gives a single entry per CDR3 protein. Seen here are 650,000 to 850,000 distinct CDR3 sequences, 30% observed once, and the top ten hold about 42%. Sequenced here: peripheral blood mononuclear cells (PBMCs), sampled when the disease was refractory, from a patient treated with antithyroid drugs. Receptor source: a female donor with Graves disease.

The rearrangement joins TRBV7-2 to TRBJ2-5; D remains unclear. V was pared by 1 base and J by 8 bases, with 11 bases between. There are 13 residues in the CDR3. In germline, CDR1 is SGHTA, CDR2 FQGNSA. The CDR3 sequence: CASSLEDGQTQYF. In nucleotides, the CDR3 is TGTGCCAGCAGCTTAGAGGACGGCCAAACCCAGTACTTC.

In its sample, this clonotype was seen a few times. The rearrangement uses TRBV2 and TRBJ1-4, with 7 bases fitting TRBD1. CDR3 size: 14 residues. V gave up 6 bases and J gave up 5 bases; unmatched junction bases: 6. The germline CDR1 and CDR2 sequences are SNHLY and FYNNEI. The CDR3 coding sequence is TGTGCCAGCAGATCCAGGGGGGGAAATGAAAAACTGTTTTTT. It encodes CASRSRGGNEKLFF.

The CDR3 spells CASSQGPGANEKLFF. The CDR3 nucleotides are TGTGCCAGCAGCCAAGGCCCGGGGGCTAATGAAAAACTGTTTTTT. The chain combines TRBV3-1 with TRBJ1-4; TRBD1 might be the D (5 bases). Germline CDR1 is LGHDT and CDR2 is YNNKEL (reference sequence). The CDR3 sequence is 15 residues long. V dropped 1 base and J dropped 3 bases, with 9 bases sitting between them. The complete variable domain, with remaining parts taken from reference TRBV3-1 and TRBJ1-4, reads DTAVSQTPKYLVTQMGNDKSIKCEQNLGHDTMYWYKQDSKKFLKIMFSYNNKELIINETVPNRFSPKSPDKAHLNLHINSLELGDSAVYFCASSQGPGANEKLFFGSGTQLSVL.

Turning to this clonotype: The junction shows a germline mismatch at one end, possibly a read error. The chain is built from TRBV27 and TRBJ2-7; 11 bases agree with TRBD1. Germline V gene data show CDR1 as MNHEY and CDR2 as SMNVEV (reference sequence). This CDR3 is 16 amino acids long. The CDR3 loop reads CASSLSGTGGAYEQHF. In nucleotides, the CDR3 is TGTGCCAGCAGTTTATCGGGGACAGGGGGGGCTTACGAGCAGCACTTC.

This clonotype was counted only a few times. The chain combines TRBV7-9 with TRBJ1-6; 8 bases agree with TRBD1. The CDR3 consists of 15 residues. Germline V gene lookup returns CDR1 SEHNR and CDR2 FQNEAQ (reference sequence). J lost 0 bases, V lost 10 bases, and 5 bases had no gene match. This chain's CDR3 is CAIGTGPSYNSPLHF. In nucleotides, the CDR3 is TGTGCCATTGGGACAGGACCCTCCTATAATTCACCCCTCCACTTT.

This chain links TRBV3-1 with TRBJ1-1; no definite D call. CDR1 and CDR2 from the germline V gene are LGHDT and YNNKEL (reference sequence). CDR3 size: 18 residues. The V and J ends lost 0 bases and 5 bases respectively, with 22 bases between them. As DNA, the CDR3 is TGTGCCAGCAGCCAAGAAAGCGCGGGTTTCAAGACGGGGACTGAAGCTTTCTTT. The encoded protein is CASSQESAGFKTGTEAFF.

Many counts were recorded for this clonotype. The gene calls are TRBV2 and TRBJ1-1, with D maybe TRBD1 (6 bases). CDR1 SNHLY and CDR2 FYNNEI come from the germline V gene. The CDR3 is made up of 16 amino acids. Trimming stripped 6 bases from V and 4 bases from J, with 21 bases between. The CDR3 loop is CASSGRTVLWGTEAFF. As DNA, the CDR3 is TGTGCCAGCAGCGGTCGGACAGTCCTATGGGGCACTGAAGCTTTCTTT.

This clonotype occurred many times. The rearrangement links TRBV5-4 to TRBJ1-5; no clear D. The CDR3 has 12 residues. CDR1 SGHNT and CDR2 YYREEE come from the germline V gene (reference sequence). Between the trimmed V and J ends, which lost 2 bases and 6 bases, there was a span of 6 bases. This chain's CDR3 is CASSFQGQPQHF. The CDR3, as DNA: TGTGCCAGCAGCTTTCAAGGTCAGCCCCAGCATTTT.

This clonotype came up a few times. The chain joins TRBV2 to TRBJ2-7; 8 bases are shared with TRBD2. The V and J ends lost 8 bases and 4 bases, in that order; junction bases with no gene match: 7. CDR1 SNHLY and CDR2 FYNNEI come from the germline V gene. This CDR3 has 13 amino acids. CDR3 protein: CASRAGAPYEQYF. CDR3 in DNA: TGTGCCAGCCGAGCGGGAGCCCCATACGAGCAGTACTTC.

The CDR3 nucleotides are TGCAGCGTCGAGTCGGGACAGGGCACTGAAGCTTTCTTT. Protein product: CSVESGQGTEAFF. The rearrangement links TRBV29-1 to TRBJ1-1; TRBD1 matches at 9 bases. Germline-derived CDR1 and CDR2 are SQVTM and ANQGSEA. This CDR3 has 13 residues. Germline trimming cut 6 bases from V and 4 bases from J; bases unmatched to any gene: 6.

The gene calls are TRBV12-3 or TRBV12-4 and TRBJ1-3; the match to TRBD1 covers 8 bases. The CDR3 runs 17 residues. V lost 6 bases to trimming and J lost 0 bases; unmatched junction nucleotides: 10. The CDR3 region is CASSHRTGKGSGNTIYF. DNA for the CDR3: TGTGCCAGCAGCCATAGGACAGGGAAGGGCTCTGGAAACACCATATATTTT.

This clonotype came up a few times. The chain carries TRBV14 and TRBJ1-6; the D gene is possibly TRBD1 (5 bases). From germline, CDR1 is SGHDN and CDR2 FVKESK. Trimming pared 0 bases from V and 15 bases from J, leaving 9 bases between. This CDR3 comprises 12 residues. The CDR3 sequence: CASSQETGLLHF. Here the CDR3 DNA reads TGTGCCAGCAGCCAAGAAACAGGTCTCCTCCACTTT.

CDR3 protein: CSVTDPRVETQYF. The CDR3 DNA reads as TGCAGCGTTACCGACCCTCGAGTGGAGACCCAGTACTTC. The rearrangement uses TRBV29-1 and TRBJ2-5; D remains unclear. Germline V lookup: CDR1 SQVTM, CDR2 ANQGSEA. V lost 5 bases, J lost 5 bases, and 15 bases lay in between. The CDR3 consists of 13 residues.

V and J are TRBV3-1 and TRBJ2-3; 7 positions agree with TRBD2. After removal of 2 bases from V and 3 bases from J, the junction contained 11 bases not matched to a gene. The germline CDR1 and CDR2 sequences are LGHDT and YNNKEL (reference sequence). This CDR3 is built from 17 residues. Here the CDR3 DNA reads TGTGCCAGCAGCCAAAGAAGTCGGGGGGTGGTGACAGATACGCAGTATTTT. Protein sequence: CASSQRSRGVVTDTQYF.

The table lists this clonotype with many counts. The CDR3 DNA follows: TGTGCCAGCAGTGAAGGGAGTAGGAACTATGGCTACACCTTC. Translating gives CASSEGSRNYGYTF. This rearrangement joins TRBV2 to TRBJ1-2, with D unresolved. The CDR3 loop spans 14 amino acids. Germline-derived CDR1 and CDR2 are SNHLY and FYNNEI. With 1 base removed from V and 2 bases from J, the gap between germline ends came to 8 bases.

The chain links TRBV6-2 or TRBV6-3 to TRBJ2-5; 9 bases match TRBD2. Trimming removed 11 bases from V and 4 bases from J; junction bases left unmatched: 11. The CDR3 spans 14 residues. From germline, CDR1 is MNHEY and CDR2 SVGEGT. CDR3 coding DNA: TGTGCCGGCATCAAAGCGGGAGGTGGAGAGACCCAGTACTTC. As protein: CAGIKAGGGETQYF.

The CDR3 coding sequence is TGTGCCATCAGTGCGATCGGGGCTACCCAGAACCCGATGGGCTACACCTTC. Protein product: CAISAIGATQNPMGYTF. The chain couples TRBV10-3 to TRBJ1-2; TRBD1 is a possible D gene (5 bases). The V gene's germline CDR1 is ENHRY and CDR2 SYGVKD. V was shortened by 4 bases and J by 8 bases, with 26 bases between the two germline ends. This CDR3 region has 17 residues.

This clonotype was seen only a few times. The J gene is TRBJ1-2, the V gene TRBV6-1, with 10 bases identical to TRBD1. The germline V gene has CDR1 MNHNS and CDR2 SASEGT. The length of the CDR3 is 13 residues. V lost 9 bases and J lost 7; bases outside the gene matches: 8. The DNA for the CDR3 is TGTGCCAGTTATCGGACAGGGGGAACTGGCTACACCTTC. Its translation is CASYRTGGTGYTF.

This sequence joins TRBV5-1 and TRBJ2-5; D perhaps matches TRBD2 (5 bases). V was shortened by 5 bases and J by 7 bases, with 12 bases between the two germline ends. CDR3 length equals 12 residues. CDR1 SGHRS and CDR2 YFSETQ come from the germline V gene. The DNA of the CDR3 is TGCGCCAGCAGGATCAAAGAGGGGACCCAGTACTTC. Encoded protein: CASRIKEGTQYF.

Only one count was recorded for this clonotype. The rearrangement links TRBV7-9 to TRBJ1-1; TRBD1 is a possible D gene (5 bases). The length of the CDR3 is 16 residues. V was shortened by 4 bases and J by 4 bases, with 19 bases between the two germline ends. CDR1 is SEHNR, CDR2 FQNEAQ, per germline (reference sequence). In DNA, the CDR3 is TGTGCCAGCAGCTCCTCCGGGACTGCCGGGGGCACTGAAGCTTTCTTT. This encodes CASSSSGTAGGTEAFF.

This chain connects TRBV3-1 to TRBJ2-1; D uncertain. The CDR3 consists of 12 residues. The V end lost 0 bases, the J end lost 8 bases, and 5 bases lay between the germline ends. Per the germline V gene, CDR1 is LGHDT and CDR2 is YNNKEL (reference sequence). CDR3 in DNA: TGTGCCAGCAGCCAAGATCGCCATGAGCAGTTCTTC. Protein sequence: CASSQDRHEQFF.

This clonotype showed up many times. The chain employs TRBV11-2 and TRBJ2-5, with D possibly being TRBD1 (5 bases). This CDR3 spans 16 amino acids. Deletions cut 5 bases from V and 1 base from J, with 17 bases between. The germline V gene has CDR1 SGHAT and CDR2 FQNNGV. In DNA, the CDR3 is TGTGCCAGCAGCACTCTCCTGCAGGGTTTCCAAGAGACCCAGTACTTC. Its protein product is CASSTLLQGFQETQYF.

The rearrangement links TRBV3-1 to TRBJ1-2, with D unresolved. The CDR3 length is 14 residues. Germline loops: CDR1 LGHDT, CDR2 YNNKEL (reference sequence). V was clipped by 6 bases and J by 1 base, with 12 bases between them. The CDR3 is CASSRGNVNYGYTF. Written as DNA, the CDR3 is TGTGCCAGCAGTAGAGGCAACGTTAACTATGGCTACACCTTC.

This clonotype was seen repeatedly, ten times or more. This sequence joins TRBV11-2 and TRBJ2-5; possible D gene TRBD2, 5 bases. Trimming stripped 4 bases from V and 10 bases from J, with 13 bases between. There are 12 residues in the CDR3. Per germline, CDR1 SGHAT and CDR2 FQNNGV. CDR3 in DNA: TGTGCCAGCAGCTCCGGGGATAGTAACCAGTACTTC. Amino acid sequence: CASSSGDSNQYF.

Comment on this clonotype: The CDR3 end shows no conserved phenylalanine or tryptophan, and so a read error is likely. This sequence joins TRBV5-1 and TRBJ1-1; no firm D call. The germline gives CDR1 SGHRS, CDR2 YFSETQ. V dropped 0 bases and J dropped 4 bases, with 13 bases sitting between them. The CDR3 totals 15 residues. The CDR3: CASSLDAGGSTEAFL. CDR3 DNA sequence: TGCGCCAGCAGCTTGGATGCGGGAGGTAGCACTGAAGCTTTCCTT.

This clonotype occurred many times. The genes are TRBV2 and TRBJ2-7; 7 bases map to TRBD1. Germline-derived CDR1 and CDR2 are SNHLY and FYNNEI. V was pared by 2 bases and J by 5 bases, with 6 bases of the junction left unmatched. This CDR3 has 14 residues. The DNA for the CDR3 is TGTGCCAGCAGTGAAAGGGACAGCGTAAACGAGCAGTACTTC. This encodes CASSERDSVNEQYF. The full variable domain, its missing parts supplied by reference TRBV2 and TRBJ2-7, is EPEVTQTPSHQVTQMGQEVILRCVPISNHLYFYWYRQILGQKVEFLVSFYNNEISEKSEIFDDQFSVERPDGSNFTLKIRSTKLEDSAMYFCASSERDSVNEQYFGPGTRLTVT.

There are a few counts of this clonotype. The genes are TRBV28 and TRBJ1-1, with 8 bases lining up with TRBD1. Germline V CDR1 and CDR2: MDHEN, SYDVKM. The trim removed 2 bases at V and 6 bases at J, leaving 11 bases unmatched. The CDR3 has 16 amino acids. CDR3 in DNA: TGTGCCAGCAGTTTAAACTTCATGGACAGGGATGCTGAAGCTTTCTTT. It specifies CASSLNFMDRDAEAFF.

There are a few counts of this clonotype. The chain has TRBV29-1 and TRBJ1-1; D might be TRBD1 (5 bases). Deletions cut 0 bases from V and 1 base from J, with 12 bases between. Germline V gene sequence: CDR1 SQVTM, CDR2 ANQGSEA. This CDR3 has 15 residues. CDR3 sequence: CSVEEGSQGNTEAFF. Here the CDR3 DNA reads TGCAGCGTTGAAGAAGGGAGTCAGGGGAACACTGAAGCTTTCTTT.